The clone carrying this T cell receptor beta chain was seen only a few times. The antigen remains unidentified. The data derive from a study of cytotoxic CD8 clonotypes in ibrutinib-treated CLL. Study observations and caveats: Clonality rose at ibrutinib response and fell back toward baseline at progression. Relative to age-matched healthy donors, clonality at baseline was higher, and it tracked circulating CD8+ T-cell counts.

The V end lost 7 bases, the J end lost 7 bases, and 14 bases lay between the germline ends. The CDR3 spans 12 residues. Germline lookup yields CDR1 SGHTA and CDR2 FQGNSA. TCRdb's copy holds only in-frame clones and misses some; the assay was immunoSEQ multiplex PCR. The table lists some 150,000 clones, roughly 80% of them singletons. The authors obtained about 1.9 micrograms of genomic DNA from cryopreserved PBMCs for TCR beta libraries. This receptor was identified in a human donor with chronic lymphocytic leukemia. The sequencing used PBMCs, collected after 12 months of ibrutinib treatment. The gene calls are TRBV7-2 and TRBJ2-7; the D gene is possibly TRBD2 (5 bases). CDR3 nucleotide sequence: TGTGCCAGCACCTCGACTATAGCGGAGCAGTACTTC. This encodes CASTSTIAEQYF.